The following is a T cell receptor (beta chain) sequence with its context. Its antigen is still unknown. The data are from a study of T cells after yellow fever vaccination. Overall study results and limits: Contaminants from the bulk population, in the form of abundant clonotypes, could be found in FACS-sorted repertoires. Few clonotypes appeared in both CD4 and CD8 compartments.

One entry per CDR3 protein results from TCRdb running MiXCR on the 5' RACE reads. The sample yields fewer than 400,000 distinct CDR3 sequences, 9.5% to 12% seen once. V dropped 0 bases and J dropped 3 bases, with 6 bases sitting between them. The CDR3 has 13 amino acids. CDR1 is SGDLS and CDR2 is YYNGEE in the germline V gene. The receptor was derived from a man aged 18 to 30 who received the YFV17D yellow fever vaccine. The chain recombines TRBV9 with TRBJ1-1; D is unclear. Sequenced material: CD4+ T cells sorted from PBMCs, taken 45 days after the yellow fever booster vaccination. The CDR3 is CASSVGQHTEAFF. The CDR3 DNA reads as TGTGCCAGCAGCGTAGGACAACACACTGAAGCTTTCTTT.